This T cell receptor (beta chain) was identified during a study of OX40 agonist ivuxolimab in advanced cancers. About the research overall: All patients had ivuxolimab intravenously every 2 weeks at 0.01 to 10 mg/kg.

Here immunoSEQ multiplex PCR was the method, and the copy in TCRdb shows in-frame clones only, minus some. Of around 95,000 clones detected, around nine tenths appear once; the ten largest clones hold around 0.15%. This CDR3 is built from 14 residues. CDR1 and CDR2 (germline): SGHNT, YYREEE (reference sequence). V was shortened by 2 bases and J by 7 bases, with 13 bases between the two germline ends. The receptor was derived from an adult with an advanced solid tumor such as melanoma, head and neck, liver or kidney cancer. The starting material was CD4+ or CD8+ T cells sorted from blood, obtained in a trial of the OX40 agonist ivuxolimab. The chain joins TRBV5-4 to TRBJ2-1, with D perhaps assigned TRBD1 or TRBD2 (5 bases each). CDR3 nucleotides: TGTGCCAGCAGCTTCCGGGACCGAAGTAATGAGCAGTTCTTC. This gives the protein CASSFRDRSNEQFF. Supplemented by reference TRBV5-4 and TRBJ2-1, the full variable domain reads ETGVTQSPTHLIKTRGQQVTLRCSSQSGHNTVSWYQQALGQGPQFIFQYYREEENGRGNFPPRFSGLQFPNYSSELNVNALELDDSALYLCASSFRDRSNEQFFGPGTRLTVL.